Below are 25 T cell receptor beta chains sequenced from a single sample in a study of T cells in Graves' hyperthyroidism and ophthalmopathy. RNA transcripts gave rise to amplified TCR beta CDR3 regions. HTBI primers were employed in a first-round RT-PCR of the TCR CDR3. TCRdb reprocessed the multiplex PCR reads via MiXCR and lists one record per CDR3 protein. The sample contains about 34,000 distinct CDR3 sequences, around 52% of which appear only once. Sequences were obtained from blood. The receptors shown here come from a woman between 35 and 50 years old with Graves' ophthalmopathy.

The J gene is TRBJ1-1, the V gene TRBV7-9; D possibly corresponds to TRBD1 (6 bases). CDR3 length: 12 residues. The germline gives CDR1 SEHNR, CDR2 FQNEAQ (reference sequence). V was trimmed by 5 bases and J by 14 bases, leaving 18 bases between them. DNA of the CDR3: TGTGCCAGCAGCCTCCGGGGGGGGCGTGTCTTCTTT. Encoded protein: CASSLRGGRVFF.

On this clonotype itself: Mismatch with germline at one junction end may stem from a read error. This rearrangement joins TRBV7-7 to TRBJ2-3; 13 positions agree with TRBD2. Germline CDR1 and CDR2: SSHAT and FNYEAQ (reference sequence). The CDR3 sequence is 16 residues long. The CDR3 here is CASSEGLAGVSDTQYF. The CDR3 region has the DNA TGTGCTAGCAGCGAAGGACTAGCGGGAGTATCAGATACGCAGTATTTT.

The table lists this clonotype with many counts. The CDR3 reads CASSQGTGAVYGYTF. In DNA, the CDR3 is TGCGCCAGCAGCCAAGGGACAGGTGCCGTCTATGGCTACACCTTC. The chain recombines TRBV4-1 with TRBJ1-2; 7 bases map to TRBD1. CDR1 and CDR2 from the germline V gene are MGHRA and YSYEKL. This CDR3 comprises 15 residues. The ends lost 1 base at V and 4 bases at J; junction bases unmatched: 6.

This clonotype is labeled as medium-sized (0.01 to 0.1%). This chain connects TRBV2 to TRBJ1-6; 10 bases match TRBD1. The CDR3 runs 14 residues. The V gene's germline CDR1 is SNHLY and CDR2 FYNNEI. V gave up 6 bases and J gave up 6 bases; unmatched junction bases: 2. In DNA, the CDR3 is TGTGCCAGCAGCCGGGACAGGGGTAATTCACCCCTCCACTTT. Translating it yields CASSRDRGNSPLHF.

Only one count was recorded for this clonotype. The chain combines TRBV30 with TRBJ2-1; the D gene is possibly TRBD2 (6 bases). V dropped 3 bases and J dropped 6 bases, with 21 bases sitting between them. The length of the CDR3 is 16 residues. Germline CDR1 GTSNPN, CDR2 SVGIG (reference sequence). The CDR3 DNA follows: TGTGCCTGGAGCGCAATGGGGGTAGTGGGAGGCAATGAGCAGTTCTTC. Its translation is CAWSAMGVVGGNEQFF.

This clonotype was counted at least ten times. The CDR3 region has the DNA TGTGCCAGTAGTATGGCCAGGGCCTATAGCAATCAGCCCCAGCATTTT. Protein: CASSMARAYSNQPQHF. This rearrangement joins TRBV19 to TRBJ1-5; weak D call: TRBD1 (5 bases). Germline V gene data show CDR1 as LNHDA and CDR2 as SQIVND (reference sequence). V was pared by 3 bases and J by 0 bases, with 12 bases between. The CDR3 loop spans 16 amino acids.

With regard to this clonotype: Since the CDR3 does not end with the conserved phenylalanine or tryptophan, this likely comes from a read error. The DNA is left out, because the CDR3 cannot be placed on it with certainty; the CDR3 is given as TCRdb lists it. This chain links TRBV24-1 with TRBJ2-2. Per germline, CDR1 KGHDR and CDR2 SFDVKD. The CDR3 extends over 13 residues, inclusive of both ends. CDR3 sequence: CATTQSNTGELLD.

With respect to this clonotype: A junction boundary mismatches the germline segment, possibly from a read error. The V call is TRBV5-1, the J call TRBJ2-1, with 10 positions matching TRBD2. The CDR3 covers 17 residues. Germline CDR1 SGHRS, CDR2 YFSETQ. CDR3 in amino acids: CASSGASGGGSYNGQFF. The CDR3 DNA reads TGCGCCAGCAGCGGAGCTAGCGGGGGTGGTAGTTACAATGGGCAGTTCTTC.

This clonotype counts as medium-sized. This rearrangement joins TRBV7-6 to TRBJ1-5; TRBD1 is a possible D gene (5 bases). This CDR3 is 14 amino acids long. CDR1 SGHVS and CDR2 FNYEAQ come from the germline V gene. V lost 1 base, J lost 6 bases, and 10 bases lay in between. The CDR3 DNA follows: TGTGCCAGCAGCTTAGGGGGCGCGGTTCAGCCCCAGCATTTT. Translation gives CASSLGGAVQPQHF. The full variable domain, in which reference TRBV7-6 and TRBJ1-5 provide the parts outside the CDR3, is GAGVSQSPRYKVTKRGQDVALRCDPISGHVSLYWYRQALGQGPEFLTYFNYEAQQDKSGLPNDRFSAERPEGSISTLTIQRTEQRDSAMYRCASSLGGAVQPQHFGDGTRLSIL.

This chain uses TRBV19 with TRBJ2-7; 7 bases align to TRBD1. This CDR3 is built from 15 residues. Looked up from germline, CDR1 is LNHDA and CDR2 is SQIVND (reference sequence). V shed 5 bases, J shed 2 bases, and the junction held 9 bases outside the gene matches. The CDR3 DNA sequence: TGTGCCAGTAGTCTCCGGGGACAGCCAACCTACGAGCAGTACTTC. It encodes CASSLRGQPTYEQYF. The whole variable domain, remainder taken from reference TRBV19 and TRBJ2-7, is DGGITQSPKYLFRKEGQNVTLSCEQNLNHDAMYWYRQDPGQGLRLIYYSQIVNDFQKGDIAEGYSVSREKKESFPLTVTSAQKNPTAFYLCASSLRGQPTYEQYFGPGTRLTVT.

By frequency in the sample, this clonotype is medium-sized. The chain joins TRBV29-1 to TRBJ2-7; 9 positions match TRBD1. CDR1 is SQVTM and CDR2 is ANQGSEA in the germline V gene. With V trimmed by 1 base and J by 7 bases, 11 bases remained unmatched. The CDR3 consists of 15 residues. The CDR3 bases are TGCAGCGTTGAAGGGGGGGACAGGGCTGTGGGGGAGCAGTACTTC. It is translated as CSVEGGDRAVGEQYF.

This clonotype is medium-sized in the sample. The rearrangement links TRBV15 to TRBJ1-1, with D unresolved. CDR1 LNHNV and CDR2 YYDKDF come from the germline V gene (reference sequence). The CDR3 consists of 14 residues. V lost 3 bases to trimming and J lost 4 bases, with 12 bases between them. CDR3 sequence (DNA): TGTGCCACCAGCAGTCCCGCTCCGGGCACTGAAGCTTTCTTT. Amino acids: CATSSPAPGTEAFF.

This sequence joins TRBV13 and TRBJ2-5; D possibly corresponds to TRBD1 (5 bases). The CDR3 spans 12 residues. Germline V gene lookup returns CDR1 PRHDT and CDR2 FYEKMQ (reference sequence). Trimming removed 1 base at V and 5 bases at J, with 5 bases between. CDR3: CASSLEGETQYF. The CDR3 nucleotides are TGTGCCAGCAGCTTAGAGGGGGAGACCCAGTACTTC.

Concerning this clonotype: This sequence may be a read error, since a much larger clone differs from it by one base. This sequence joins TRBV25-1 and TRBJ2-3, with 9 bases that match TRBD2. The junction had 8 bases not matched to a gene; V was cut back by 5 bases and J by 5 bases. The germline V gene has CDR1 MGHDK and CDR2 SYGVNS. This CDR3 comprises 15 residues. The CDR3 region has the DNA TGTGCCAGCAGTTTTAGCGGGAGCGGCATAGATACGCAGTATTTT. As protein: CASSFSGSGIDTQYF.

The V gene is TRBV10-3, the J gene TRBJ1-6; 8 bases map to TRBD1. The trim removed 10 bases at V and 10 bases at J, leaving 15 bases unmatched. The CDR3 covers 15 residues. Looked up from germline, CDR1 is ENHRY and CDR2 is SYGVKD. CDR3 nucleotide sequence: TGTGCCACCAACCTCGGACAGGGTTTAGAGTCACCCCTCCACTTT. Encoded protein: CATNLGQGLESPLHF.

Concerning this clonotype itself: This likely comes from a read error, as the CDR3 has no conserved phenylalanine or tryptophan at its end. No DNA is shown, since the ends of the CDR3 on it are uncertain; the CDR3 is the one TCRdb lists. The CDR3 protein is CASSLTPQAGYT. This chain connects TRBV7-3 to TRBJ2-5; TRBD1 was called by the table and not checked on the DNA. The CDR3 has 12 amino acids, counting both end residues. Germline values: CDR1 SGHTA, CDR2 FQGTGA.

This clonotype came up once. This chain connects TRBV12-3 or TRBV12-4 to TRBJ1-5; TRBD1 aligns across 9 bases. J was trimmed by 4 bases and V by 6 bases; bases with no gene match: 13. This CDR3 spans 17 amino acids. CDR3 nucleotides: TGTGCCAGCAGCACCTCCCCGGGACAGGGACCGAATCAGCCCCAGCATTTT. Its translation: CASSTSPGQGPNQPQHF.

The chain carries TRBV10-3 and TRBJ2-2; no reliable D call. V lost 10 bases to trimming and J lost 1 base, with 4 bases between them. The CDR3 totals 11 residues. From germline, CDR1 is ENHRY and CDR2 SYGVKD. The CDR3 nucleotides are TGTGCCACCTTGAACACCGGGGAGCTGTTTTTT. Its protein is CATLNTGELFF.

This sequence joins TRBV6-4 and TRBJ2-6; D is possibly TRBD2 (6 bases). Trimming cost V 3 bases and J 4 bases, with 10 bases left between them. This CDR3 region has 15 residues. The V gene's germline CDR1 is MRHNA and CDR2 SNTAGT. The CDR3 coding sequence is TGTGCCAGCAGTGAGGAGGGCACGGGGGCCAACGTCCTGACTTTC. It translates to CASSEEGTGANVLTF.

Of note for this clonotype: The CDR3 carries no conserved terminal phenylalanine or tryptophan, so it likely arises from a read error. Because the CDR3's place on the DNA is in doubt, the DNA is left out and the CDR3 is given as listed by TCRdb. The chain's CDR3 is CASSELDGGGTEAFFGQ. This rearrangement joins TRBV2 to TRBJ1-4; the table's TRBD1 call for D was not verified on the DNA. Germline-derived CDR1 and CDR2 are SNHLY and FYNNEI. The CDR3 is 17 amino acids in total, end residues counted.

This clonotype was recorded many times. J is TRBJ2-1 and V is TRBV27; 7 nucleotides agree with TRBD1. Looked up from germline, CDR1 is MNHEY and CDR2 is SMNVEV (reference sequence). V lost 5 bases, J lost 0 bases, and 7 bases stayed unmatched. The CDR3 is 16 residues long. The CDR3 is CASSTDRQISYNEQFF. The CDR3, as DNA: TGTGCCAGCAGTACGGACAGGCAGATCTCCTACAATGAGCAGTTCTTC.

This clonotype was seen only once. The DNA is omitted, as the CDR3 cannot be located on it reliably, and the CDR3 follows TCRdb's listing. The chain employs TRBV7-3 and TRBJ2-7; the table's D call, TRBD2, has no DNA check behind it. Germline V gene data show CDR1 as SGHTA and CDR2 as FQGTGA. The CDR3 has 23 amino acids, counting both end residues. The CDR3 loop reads CASSFYICSANGVAGISSYEQYF.

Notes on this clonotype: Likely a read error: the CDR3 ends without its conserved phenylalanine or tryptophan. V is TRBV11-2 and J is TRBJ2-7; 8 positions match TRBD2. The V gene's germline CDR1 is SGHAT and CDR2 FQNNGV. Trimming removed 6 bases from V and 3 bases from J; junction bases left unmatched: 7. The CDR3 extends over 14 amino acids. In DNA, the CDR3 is TGTGCCAGCAGGGGGTGGGGACTAGGCTACGAGCAGTACTCC. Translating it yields CASRGWGLGYEQYS.

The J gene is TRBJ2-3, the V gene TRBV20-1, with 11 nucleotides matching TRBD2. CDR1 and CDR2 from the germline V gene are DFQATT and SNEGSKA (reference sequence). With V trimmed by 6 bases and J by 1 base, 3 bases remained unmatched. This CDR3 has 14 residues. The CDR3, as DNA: TGCAGTGCAGGGACTAGCGGTGGCACAGATACGCAGTATTTT. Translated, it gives CSAGTSGGTDTQYF.

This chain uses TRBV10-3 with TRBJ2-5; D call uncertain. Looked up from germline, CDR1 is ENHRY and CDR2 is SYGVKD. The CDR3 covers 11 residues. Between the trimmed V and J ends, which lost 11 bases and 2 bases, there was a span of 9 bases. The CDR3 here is CAPEGQETQYF. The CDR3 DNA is TGTGCCCCTGAAGGGCAAGAGACCCAGTACTTC.